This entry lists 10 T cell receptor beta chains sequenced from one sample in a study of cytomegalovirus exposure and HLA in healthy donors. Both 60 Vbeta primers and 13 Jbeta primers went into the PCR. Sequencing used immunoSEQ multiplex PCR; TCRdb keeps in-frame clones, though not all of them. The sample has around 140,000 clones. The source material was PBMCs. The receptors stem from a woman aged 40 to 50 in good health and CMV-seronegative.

The CDR3: CASSLTGGLETQYF. The CDR3 coding sequence is TGTGCCAGCAGCTTGACGGGGGGGCTTGAGACCCAGTACTTC. The chain joins TRBV11-1 to TRBJ2-5; 8 bases fit TRBD2. There are 14 residues in the CDR3. CDR1 and CDR2 (germline): SGHAT, FQDESV (reference sequence). The V gene end was trimmed by 3 bases and the J gene end by 5 bases; junction bases not matched to a gene: 5. The whole variable domain, filled in from reference TRBV11-1 and TRBJ2-5, reads EAEVAQSPRYKITEKSQAVAFWCDPISGHATLYWYRQILGQGPELLVQFQDESVVDDSQLPKDRFSAERLKGVDSTLKIQPAELGDSAMYLCASSLTGGLETQYFGPGTRLLVL.

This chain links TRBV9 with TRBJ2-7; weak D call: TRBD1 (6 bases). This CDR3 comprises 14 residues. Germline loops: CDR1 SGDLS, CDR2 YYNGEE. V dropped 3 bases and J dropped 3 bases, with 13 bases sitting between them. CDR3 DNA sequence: TGTGCCAGCAGCGCCAGGACAGATGGCTACGAGCAGTACTTC. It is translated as CASSARTDGYEQYF. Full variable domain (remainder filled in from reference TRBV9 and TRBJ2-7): DSGVTQTPKHLITATGQRVTLRCSPRSGDLSVYWYQQSLDQGLQFLIQYYNGEERAKGNILERFSAQQFPDLHSELNLSSLELGDSALYFCASSARTDGYEQYFGPGTRLTVT.

For the CDR3, the DNA is TGTGCCAGCAGTGAATATCGACTAGCGGGCTTAAACACCGGGGAGCTGTTTTTT. Translated: CASSEYRLAGLNTGELFF. The chain couples TRBV25-1 to TRBJ2-2; the match to TRBD2 covers 10 bases. V was pared by 0 bases and J by 2 bases, with 6 bases of the junction left unmatched. Germline loops: CDR1 MGHDK, CDR2 SYGVNS. The CDR3 is 18 amino acids. Together with reference TRBV25-1 and TRBJ2-2, the CDR3 gives the full variable domain: EADIYQTPRYLVIGTGKKITLECSQTMGHDKMYWYQQDPGMELHLIHYSYGVNSTEKGDLSSESTVSRIRTEHFPLTLESARPSHTSQYLCASSEYRLAGLNTGELFFGEGSRLTVL.

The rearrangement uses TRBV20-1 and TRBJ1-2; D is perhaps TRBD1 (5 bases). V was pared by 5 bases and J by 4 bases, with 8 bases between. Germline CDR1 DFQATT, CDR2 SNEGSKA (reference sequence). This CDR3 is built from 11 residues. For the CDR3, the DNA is TGCAGTGCTGTAGACAGCTATGGCTACACCTTC. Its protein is CSAVDSYGYTF.

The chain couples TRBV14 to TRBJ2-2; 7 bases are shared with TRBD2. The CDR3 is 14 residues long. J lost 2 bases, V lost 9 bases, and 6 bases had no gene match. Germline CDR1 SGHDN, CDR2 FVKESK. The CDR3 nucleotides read TGTGCCAGTGCCGGGGGGTTTAACACCGGGGAGCTGTTTTTT. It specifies CASAGGFNTGELFF. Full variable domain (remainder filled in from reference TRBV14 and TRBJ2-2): EAGVTQFPSHSVIEKGQTVTLRCDPISGHDNLYWYRRVMGKEIKFLLHFVKESKQDESGMPNNRFLAERTGGTYSTLKVQPAELEDSGVYFCASAGGFNTGELFFGEGSRLTVL.

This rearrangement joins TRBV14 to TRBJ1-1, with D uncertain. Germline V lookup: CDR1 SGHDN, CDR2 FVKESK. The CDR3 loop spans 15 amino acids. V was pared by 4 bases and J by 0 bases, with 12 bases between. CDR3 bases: TGTGCCAGCAGCCTCCACCGGGAGATGAACACTGAAGCTTTCTTT. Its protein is CASSLHREMNTEAFF. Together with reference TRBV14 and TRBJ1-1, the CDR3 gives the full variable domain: EAGVTQFPSHSVIEKGQTVTLRCDPISGHDNLYWYRRVMGKEIKFLLHFVKESKQDESGMPNNRFLAERTGGTYSTLKVQPAELEDSGVYFCASSLHREMNTEAFFGQGTRLTVV.

This CDR3 is CASSIGTSGGGTDTQYF. The CDR3 nucleotides read TGTGCCAGCAGCATTGGGACTAGCGGGGGGGGCACAGATACGCAGTATTTT. This chain uses TRBV7-3 with TRBJ2-3; 16 bases agree with TRBD2. This CDR3 region has 17 residues. With 5 bases clipped from V and 1 base from J, the junction kept 3 bases outside the gene matches. Germline V gives CDR1 SGHTA, CDR2 FQGTGA.

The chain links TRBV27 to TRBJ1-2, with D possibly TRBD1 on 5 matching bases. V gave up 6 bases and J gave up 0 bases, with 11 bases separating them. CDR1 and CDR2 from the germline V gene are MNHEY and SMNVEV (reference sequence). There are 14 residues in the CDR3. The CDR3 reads CASRNRQPNYGYTF. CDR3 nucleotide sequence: TGTGCCAGCAGGAATAGACAGCCTAACTATGGCTACACCTTC.

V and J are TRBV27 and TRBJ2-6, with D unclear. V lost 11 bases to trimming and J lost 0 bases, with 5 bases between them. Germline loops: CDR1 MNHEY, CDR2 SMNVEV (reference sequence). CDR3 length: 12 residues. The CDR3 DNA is TGTGCCGTCCTCTCTGGGGCCAACGTCCTGACTTTC. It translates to CAVLSGANVLTF.

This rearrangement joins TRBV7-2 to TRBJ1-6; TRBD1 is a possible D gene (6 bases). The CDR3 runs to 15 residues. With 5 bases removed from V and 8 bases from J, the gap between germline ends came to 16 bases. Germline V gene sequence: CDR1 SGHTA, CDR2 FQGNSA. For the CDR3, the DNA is TGTGCCAGCAGCGTCCGGGACATGGGGGATTCACCCCTCCACTTT. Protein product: CASSVRDMGDSPLHF.